This entry describes one TCR beta chain. Its cognate antigen is unknown. This record comes from a study of shared clonotypes between healthy human individuals. Study-level points and caveats: It was only blood that was sampled, and tissue repertoires likely differ.

Sequenced by immunoSEQ multiplex PCR; TCRdb stores in-frame clones only, minus some. Of about 680,000 clones in the sample, about 90% were seen once. Positive CCR7 selection of CD45RO-negative cells yielded the naive CD8 cells, and terminally differentiated effector memory CD45RA+ cells were excluded. Donors, healthy HIV-negative adults, lacked recent acute infections or vaccinations. All of the donors resided in Nashville, Tennessee, and each was a Caucasian adult. Trimming cost V 7 bases and J 4 bases, with 5 bases left between them. CDR3 length equals 11 residues. The germline gives CDR1 MNHEY, CDR2 SVGAGI.

The chain links TRBV6-5 to TRBJ2-1; D is ambiguous. The specimen was naive CD8+ T cells sorted from blood. The receptor was derived from a man aged 25-40 years in good health. The CDR3 is CASKNYNEQFF. The CDR3 DNA sequence: TGTGCCAGCAAGAATTACAATGAGCAGTTCTTC.